This TCR beta chain was found in a study of Ad26.COV2.S vaccination and SARS-CoV-2 variants. As for the study in general: Within the COV1001 Ad26.COV2.S trial arm, the donor was enrolled.

Assay: immunoSEQ multiplex PCR; the TCRdb copy retains only in-frame clones and omits some. Of 300,000 to 400,000 clones detected, 87% appear once; the ten largest clones hold roughly 3.2%. Described treatment: 19 received Ad26.COV2.S at low or high dose, single or two shots; five or six received placebo; per-sample allocation not given. Specimens were obtained on day 63 following the first vaccine or placebo injection. The CDR3 runs 17 residues. This clone was observed many times. The clonotype was recovered from a person between 18 and 65 years old who received the Ad26.COV2.S COVID-19 vaccine or a placebo. The input for sequencing was peripheral blood, taken in a trial of Ad26.COV2.S vaccine versus placebo. The V gene is TRBV21-1, the J gene TRBJ1-1; TRBD1, the table's D call, lacks a check against the DNA. TRBV21-1 is termed a pseudogene. The CDR3 nucleotides are TGTGCCAGCAGCATATATGGGGCCCTTGCGAGAGACACTGAAGCTTTCTTT. It yields the protein CASSIYGALARDTEAFF.